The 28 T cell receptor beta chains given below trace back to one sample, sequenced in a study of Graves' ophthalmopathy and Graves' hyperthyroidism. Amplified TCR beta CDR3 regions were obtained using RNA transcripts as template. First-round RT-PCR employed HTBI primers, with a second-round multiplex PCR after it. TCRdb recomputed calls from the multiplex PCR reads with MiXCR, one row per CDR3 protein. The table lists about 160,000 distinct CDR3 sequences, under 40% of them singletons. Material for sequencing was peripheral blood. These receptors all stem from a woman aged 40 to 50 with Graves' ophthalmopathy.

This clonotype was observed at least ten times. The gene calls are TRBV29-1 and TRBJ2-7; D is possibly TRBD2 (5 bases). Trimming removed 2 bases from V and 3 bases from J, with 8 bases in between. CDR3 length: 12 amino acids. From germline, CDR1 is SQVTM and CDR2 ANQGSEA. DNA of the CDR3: TGCAGCGTTGAATTGAGGGACTACGAGCAGTACTTC. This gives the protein CSVELRDYEQYF.

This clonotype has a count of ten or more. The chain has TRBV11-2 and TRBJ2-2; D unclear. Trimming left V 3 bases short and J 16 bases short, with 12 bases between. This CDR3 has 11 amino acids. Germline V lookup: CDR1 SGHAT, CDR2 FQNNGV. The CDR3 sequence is CASSLGGSPFF. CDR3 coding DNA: TGTGCCAGCAGCTTGGGCGGAAGTCCGTTTTTT.

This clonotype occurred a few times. CDR3 sequence: CASTLGYEQYF. For the CDR3, the DNA is TGTGCCAGCACCCTAGGCTACGAGCAGTACTTC. This rearrangement joins TRBV28 to TRBJ2-7; D gene uncertain. Germline V CDR1 and CDR2: MDHEN, SYDVKM. The CDR3 runs 11 residues. Trimming removed 7 bases at V and 3 bases at J, with 7 bases between.

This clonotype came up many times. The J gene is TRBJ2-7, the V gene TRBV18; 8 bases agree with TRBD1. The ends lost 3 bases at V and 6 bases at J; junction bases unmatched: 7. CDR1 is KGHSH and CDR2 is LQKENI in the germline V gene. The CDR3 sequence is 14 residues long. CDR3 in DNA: TGTGCCAGCTCACCGGACAGGGTATATCCCGAGCAGTACTTC. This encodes CASSPDRVYPEQYF.

The CDR3 DNA sequence: TGTGCCACCAGCAGGGATATCGGGCTAGCGGACGCAGACACCGGGGAGCTGTTTTTT. Its translation: CATSRDIGLADADTGELFF. The genes are TRBV15 and TRBJ2-2, with 7 bases aligning to TRBD2. Germline CDR1 and CDR2: LNHNV and YYDKDF (reference sequence). The CDR3 covers 19 residues. The junction had 16 bases not matched to a gene; V was cut back by 3 bases and J by 3 bases.

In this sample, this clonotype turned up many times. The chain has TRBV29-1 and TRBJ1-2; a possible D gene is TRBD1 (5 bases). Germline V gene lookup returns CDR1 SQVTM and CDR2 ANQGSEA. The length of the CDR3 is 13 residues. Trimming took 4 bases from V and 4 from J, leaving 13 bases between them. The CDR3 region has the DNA TGCAGCGTTGTAGAGGGGCAAGGCTATGGCTACACCTTC. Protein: CSVVEGQGYGYTF.

CDR3 sequence (DNA): TGCAGCGTGTGCGACCGGGACTATGGCTACACCTTC. Encoded protein: CSVCDRDYGYTF. The chain combines TRBV29-1 with TRBJ1-2; no firm D call. V gave up 6 bases and J gave up 3 bases, with 11 bases separating them. This CDR3 is built from 12 residues. Germline V gene lookup returns CDR1 SQVTM and CDR2 ANQGSEA.

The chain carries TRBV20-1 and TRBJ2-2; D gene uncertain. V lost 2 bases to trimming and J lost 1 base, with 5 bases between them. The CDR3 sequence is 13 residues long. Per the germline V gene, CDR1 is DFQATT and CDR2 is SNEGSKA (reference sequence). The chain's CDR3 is CSARPGNTGELFF. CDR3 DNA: TGCAGTGCTAGACCAGGGAACACCGGGGAGCTGTTTTTT.

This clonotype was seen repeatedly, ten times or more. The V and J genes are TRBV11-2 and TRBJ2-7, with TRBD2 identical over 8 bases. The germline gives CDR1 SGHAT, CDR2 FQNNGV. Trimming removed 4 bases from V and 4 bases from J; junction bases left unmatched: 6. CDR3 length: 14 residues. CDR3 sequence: CASSSLAGFYEQYF. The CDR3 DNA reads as TGTGCCAGCAGCTCTTTAGCGGGGTTTTACGAGCAGTACTTC.

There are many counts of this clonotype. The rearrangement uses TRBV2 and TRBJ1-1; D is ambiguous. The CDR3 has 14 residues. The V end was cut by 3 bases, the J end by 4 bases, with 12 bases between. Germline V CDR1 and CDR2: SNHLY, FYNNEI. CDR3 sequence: CASSDWGSGTEAFF. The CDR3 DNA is TGTGCCAGCAGTGATTGGGGTTCGGGCACTGAAGCTTTCTTT. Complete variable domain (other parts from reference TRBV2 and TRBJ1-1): EPEVTQTPSHQVTQMGQEVILRCVPISNHLYFYWYRQILGQKVEFLVSFYNNEISEKSEIFDDQFSVERPDGSNFTLKIRSTKLEDSAMYFCASSDWGSGTEAFFGQGTRLTVV.

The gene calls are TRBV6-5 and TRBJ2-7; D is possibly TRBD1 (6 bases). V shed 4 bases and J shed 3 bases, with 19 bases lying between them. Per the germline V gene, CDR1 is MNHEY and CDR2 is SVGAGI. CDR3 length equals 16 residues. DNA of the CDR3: TGTGCCAGCAGTTTCACCGCAGGACAGATCTTCTACGAGCAGTACTTC. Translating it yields CASSFTAGQIFYEQYF.

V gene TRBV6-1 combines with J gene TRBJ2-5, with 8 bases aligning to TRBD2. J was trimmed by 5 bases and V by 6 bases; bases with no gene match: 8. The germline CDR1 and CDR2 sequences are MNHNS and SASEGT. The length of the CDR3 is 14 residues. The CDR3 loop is CASRPSGRWETQYF. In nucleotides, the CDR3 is TGTGCCAGCAGACCGAGCGGGAGATGGGAGACCCAGTACTTC.

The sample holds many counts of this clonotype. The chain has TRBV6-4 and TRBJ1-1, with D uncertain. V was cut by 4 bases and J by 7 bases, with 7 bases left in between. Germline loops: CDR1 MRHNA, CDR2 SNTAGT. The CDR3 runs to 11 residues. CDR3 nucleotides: TGTGCCAGCAGTGCCCACAGTGAAGCTTTCTTT. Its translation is CASSAHSEAFF.

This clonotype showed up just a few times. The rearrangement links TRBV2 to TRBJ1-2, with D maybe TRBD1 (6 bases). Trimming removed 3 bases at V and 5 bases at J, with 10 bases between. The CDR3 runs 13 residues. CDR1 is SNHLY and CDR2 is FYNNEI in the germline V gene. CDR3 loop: CASSDLTGYGYTF. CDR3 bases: TGTGCCAGCAGTGATCTTACAGGGTATGGCTACACCTTC.

CDR3 DNA: TGTGCCAGCAGTTACCCTGACAGGGGTCCCCCTAACACTGAAGCTTTCTTT. Protein sequence: CASSYPDRGPPNTEAFF. The chain couples TRBV6-2 or TRBV6-3 to TRBJ1-1, with 8 bases aligning to TRBD1. Looked up from germline, CDR1 is MNHEY and CDR2 is SVGEGT. The ends lost 2 bases at V and 2 bases at J; junction bases unmatched: 10. The CDR3 has 17 amino acids.

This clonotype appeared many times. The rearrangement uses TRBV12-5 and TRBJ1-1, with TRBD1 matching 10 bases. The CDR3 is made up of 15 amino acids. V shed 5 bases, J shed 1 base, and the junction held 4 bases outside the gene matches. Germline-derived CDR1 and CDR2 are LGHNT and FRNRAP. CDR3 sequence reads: CASGLRQGANTEAFF. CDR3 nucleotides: TGTGCTAGTGGTCTCAGACAGGGGGCGAACACTGAAGCTTTCTTT.

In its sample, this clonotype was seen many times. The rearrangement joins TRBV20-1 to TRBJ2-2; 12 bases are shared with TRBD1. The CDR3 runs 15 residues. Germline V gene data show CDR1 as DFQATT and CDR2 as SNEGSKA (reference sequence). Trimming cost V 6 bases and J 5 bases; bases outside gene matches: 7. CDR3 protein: CSAPGTGGSTGELFF. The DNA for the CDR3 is TGCAGTGCCCCCGGGACAGGGGGCTCTACCGGGGAGCTGTTTTTT.

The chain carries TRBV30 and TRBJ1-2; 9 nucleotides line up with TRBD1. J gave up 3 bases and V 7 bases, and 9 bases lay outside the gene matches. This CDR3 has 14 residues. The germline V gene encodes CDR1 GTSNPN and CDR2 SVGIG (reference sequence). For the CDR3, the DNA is TGTGCCTCAATTCACCGGGACAGGGACTATGGCTACACCTTC. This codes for CASIHRDRDYGYTF.

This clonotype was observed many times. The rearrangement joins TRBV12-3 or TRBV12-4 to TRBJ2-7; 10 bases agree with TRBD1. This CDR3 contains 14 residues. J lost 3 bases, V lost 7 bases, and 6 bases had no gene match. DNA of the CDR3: TGTGCCAGCACCAAGACAGGGGGCAGCTACGAGCAGTACTTC. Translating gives CASTKTGGSYEQYF.

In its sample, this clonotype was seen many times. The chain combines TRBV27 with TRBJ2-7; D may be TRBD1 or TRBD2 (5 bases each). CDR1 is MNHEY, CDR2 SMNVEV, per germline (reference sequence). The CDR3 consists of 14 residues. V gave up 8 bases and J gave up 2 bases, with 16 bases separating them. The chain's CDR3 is CASSKGRFTYEQYF. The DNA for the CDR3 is TGTGCCAGCTCCAAGGGACGCTTTACCTACGAGCAGTACTTC.

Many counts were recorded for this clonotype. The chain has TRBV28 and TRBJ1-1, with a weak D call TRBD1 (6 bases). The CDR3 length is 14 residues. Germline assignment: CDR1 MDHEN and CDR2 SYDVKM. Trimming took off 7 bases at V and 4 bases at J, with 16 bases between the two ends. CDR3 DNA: TGTGCCAGCATTCACGGGGGGCGCGTCACTGAAGCTTTCTTT. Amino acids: CASIHGGRVTEAFF.

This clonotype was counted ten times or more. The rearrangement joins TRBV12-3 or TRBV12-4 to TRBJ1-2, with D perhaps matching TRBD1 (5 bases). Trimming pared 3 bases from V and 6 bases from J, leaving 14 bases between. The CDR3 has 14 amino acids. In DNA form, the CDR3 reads TGTGCCAGCAGTTTTAAGGGGTTCTCCCATGGCTACACCTTC. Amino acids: CASSFKGFSHGYTF.

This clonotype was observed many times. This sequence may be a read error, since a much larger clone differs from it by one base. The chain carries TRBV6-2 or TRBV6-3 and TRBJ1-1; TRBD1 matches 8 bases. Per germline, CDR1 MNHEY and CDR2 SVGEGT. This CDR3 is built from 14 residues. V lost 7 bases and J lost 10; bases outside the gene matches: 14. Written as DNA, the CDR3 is TGTGCCAGCAAAAACCCAGGACAGGGTTCTGGAGCTTTCTTT. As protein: CASKNPGQGSGAFF.

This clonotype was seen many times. The CDR3 region has the DNA TGTGCCAGCAGTTTGGAAGATGGCTACACCTTC. Its translation is CASSLEDGYTF. The genes are TRBV6-5 and TRBJ1-2; unclear D gene. The germline CDR1 and CDR2 sequences are MNHEY and SVGAGI. Trimming took 4 bases from V and 6 from J, leaving 6 bases between them. This CDR3 is built from 11 residues.

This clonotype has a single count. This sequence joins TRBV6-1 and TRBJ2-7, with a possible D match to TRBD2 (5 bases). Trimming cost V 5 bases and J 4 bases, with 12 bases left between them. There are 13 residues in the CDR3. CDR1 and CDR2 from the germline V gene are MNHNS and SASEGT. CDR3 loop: CASSKDPGYEQYF. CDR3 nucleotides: TGTGCCAGCAGTAAGGACCCGGGGTACGAGCAGTACTTC.

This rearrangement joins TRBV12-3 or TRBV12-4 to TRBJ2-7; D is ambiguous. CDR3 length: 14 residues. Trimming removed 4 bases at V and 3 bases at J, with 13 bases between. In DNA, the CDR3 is TGTGCCAGCAGTTCAGAACTGGCCCACTACGAGCAGTACTTC. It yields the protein CASSSELAHYEQYF.

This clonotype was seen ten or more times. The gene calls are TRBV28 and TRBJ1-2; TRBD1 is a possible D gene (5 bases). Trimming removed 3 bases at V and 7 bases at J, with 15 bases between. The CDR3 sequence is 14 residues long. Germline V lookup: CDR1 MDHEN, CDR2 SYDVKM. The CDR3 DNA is TGTGCCAGCAGTTTGGGGCAGGGAAGGGGTGGCTACACCTTC. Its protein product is CASSLGQGRGGYTF.

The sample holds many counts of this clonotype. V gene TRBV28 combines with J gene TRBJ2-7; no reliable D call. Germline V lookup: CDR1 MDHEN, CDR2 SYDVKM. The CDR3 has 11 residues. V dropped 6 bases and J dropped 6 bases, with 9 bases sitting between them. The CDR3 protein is CASSSLPEQYF. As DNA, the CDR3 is TGTGCCAGCAGCTCGTTGCCCGAGCAGTACTTC.